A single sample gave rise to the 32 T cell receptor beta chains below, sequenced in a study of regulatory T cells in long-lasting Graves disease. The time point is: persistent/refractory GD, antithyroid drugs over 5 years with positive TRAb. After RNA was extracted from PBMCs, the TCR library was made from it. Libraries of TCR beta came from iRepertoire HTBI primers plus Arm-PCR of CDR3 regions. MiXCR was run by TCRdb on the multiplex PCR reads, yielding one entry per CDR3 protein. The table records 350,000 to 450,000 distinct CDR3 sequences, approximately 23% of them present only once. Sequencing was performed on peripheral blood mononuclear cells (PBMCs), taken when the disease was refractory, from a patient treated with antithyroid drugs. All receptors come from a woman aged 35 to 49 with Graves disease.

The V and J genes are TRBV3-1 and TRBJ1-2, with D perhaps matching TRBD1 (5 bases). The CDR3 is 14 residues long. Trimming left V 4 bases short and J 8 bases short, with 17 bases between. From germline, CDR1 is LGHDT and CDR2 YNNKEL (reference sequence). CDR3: CASSLTRSGTGYTF. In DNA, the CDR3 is TGTGCCAGCAGCCTTACCCGTTCAGGGACCGGCTACACCTTC.

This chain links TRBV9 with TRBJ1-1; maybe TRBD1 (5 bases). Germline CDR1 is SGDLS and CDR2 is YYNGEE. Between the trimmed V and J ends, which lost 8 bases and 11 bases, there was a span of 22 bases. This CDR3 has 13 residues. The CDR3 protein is CASGSGTAARAFF. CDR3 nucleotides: TGTGCCAGTGGATCCGGGACCGCGGCGAGGGCTTTCTTT.

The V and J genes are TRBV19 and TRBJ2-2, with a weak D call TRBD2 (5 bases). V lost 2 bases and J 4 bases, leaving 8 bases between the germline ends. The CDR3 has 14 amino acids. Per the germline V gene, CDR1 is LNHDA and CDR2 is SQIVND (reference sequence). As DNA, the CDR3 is TGTGCCAGTAGTATAAGGACTCTCACCGGGGAGCTGTTTTTT. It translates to CASSIRTLTGELFF.

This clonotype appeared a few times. This chain's CDR3 is CASSSMDILNHNEQFF. The CDR3 DNA reads as TGTGCCAGCAGCTCGATGGACATCCTAAATCACAATGAGCAGTTCTTC. The chain joins TRBV5-6 to TRBJ2-1, with D perhaps TRBD1 (5 bases). The CDR3 totals 16 residues. From germline, CDR1 is SGHDT and CDR2 YYEEEE. V was trimmed by 3 bases and J by 5 bases, leaving 18 bases between them.

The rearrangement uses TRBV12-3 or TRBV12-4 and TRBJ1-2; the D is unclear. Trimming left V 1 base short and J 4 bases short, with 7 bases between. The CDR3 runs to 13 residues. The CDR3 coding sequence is TGTGCCAGCAGTTTAGAGGAATTCTATGGCTACACCTTC. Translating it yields CASSLEEFYGYTF.

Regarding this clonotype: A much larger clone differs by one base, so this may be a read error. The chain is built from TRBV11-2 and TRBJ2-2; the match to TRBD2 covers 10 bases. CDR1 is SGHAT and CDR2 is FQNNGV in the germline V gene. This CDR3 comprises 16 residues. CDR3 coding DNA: TGTGCCAGCAGCTTAGTACTAGCGGGAAACACCGGGGAGCTGTCTTTT. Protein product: CASSLVLAGNTGELSF.

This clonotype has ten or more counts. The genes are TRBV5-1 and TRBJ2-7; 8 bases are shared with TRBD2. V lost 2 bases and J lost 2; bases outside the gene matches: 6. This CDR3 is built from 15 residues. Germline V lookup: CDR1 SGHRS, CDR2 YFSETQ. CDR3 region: CASSFISGDTYEQYF. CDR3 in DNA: TGCGCCAGCAGCTTTATTAGCGGGGATACCTACGAGCAGTACTTC.

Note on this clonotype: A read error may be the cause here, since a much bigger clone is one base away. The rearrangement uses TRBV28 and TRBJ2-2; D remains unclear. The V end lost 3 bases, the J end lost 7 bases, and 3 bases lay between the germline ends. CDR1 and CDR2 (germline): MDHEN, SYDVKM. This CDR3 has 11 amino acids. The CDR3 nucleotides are TGTGCCAGCAGTTTTTTCGGGGAGCTGTTTTTT. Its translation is CASSFFGELFF.

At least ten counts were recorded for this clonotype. The CDR3 bases are TGTGCCAGCCGGGGGGGGGTGGCCCAGTACTTC. This sequence encodes CASRGGVAQYF. The chain combines TRBV2 with TRBJ2-5; TRBD2 matches at 8 bases. The CDR3 covers 11 residues. Per the germline V gene, CDR1 is SNHLY and CDR2 is FYNNEI. The J segment lost 9 bases and the V segment lost 8 bases, leaving 5 bases of the junction unmatched. Complete variable domain (other parts from reference TRBV2 and TRBJ2-5): EPEVTQTPSHQVTQMGQEVILRCVPISNHLYFYWYRQILGQKVEFLVSFYNNEISEKSEIFDDQFSVERPDGSNFTLKIRSTKLEDSAMYFCASRGGVAQYFGPGTRLLVL.

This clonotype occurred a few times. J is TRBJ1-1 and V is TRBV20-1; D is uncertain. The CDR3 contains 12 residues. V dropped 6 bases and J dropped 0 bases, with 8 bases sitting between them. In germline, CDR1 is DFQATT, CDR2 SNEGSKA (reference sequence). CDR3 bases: TGCAGTGCCCAGCAGGTGAACACTGAAGCTTTCTTT. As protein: CSAQQVNTEAFF.

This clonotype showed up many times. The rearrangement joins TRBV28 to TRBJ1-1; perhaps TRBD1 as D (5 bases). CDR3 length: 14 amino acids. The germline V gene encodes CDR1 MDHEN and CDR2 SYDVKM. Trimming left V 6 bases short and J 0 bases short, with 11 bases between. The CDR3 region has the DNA TGTGCCAGCAGACTCGGGGGTGTGAACACTGAAGCTTTCTTT. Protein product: CASRLGGVNTEAFF.

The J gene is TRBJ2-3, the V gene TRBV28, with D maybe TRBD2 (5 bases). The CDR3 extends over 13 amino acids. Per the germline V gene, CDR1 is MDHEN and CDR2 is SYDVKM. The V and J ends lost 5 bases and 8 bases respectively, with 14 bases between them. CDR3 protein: CASSPPGVVTQYF. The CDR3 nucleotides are TGTGCCAGCAGTCCGCCCGGGGTTGTTACGCAGTATTTT.

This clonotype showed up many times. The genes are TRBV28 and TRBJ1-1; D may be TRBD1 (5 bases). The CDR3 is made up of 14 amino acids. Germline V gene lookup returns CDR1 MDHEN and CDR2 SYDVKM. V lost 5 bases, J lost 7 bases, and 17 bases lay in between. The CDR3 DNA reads TGTGCCAGCAGTCCTTACTACAGGATGGGTGAAGCTTTCTTT. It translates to CASSPYYRMGEAFF.

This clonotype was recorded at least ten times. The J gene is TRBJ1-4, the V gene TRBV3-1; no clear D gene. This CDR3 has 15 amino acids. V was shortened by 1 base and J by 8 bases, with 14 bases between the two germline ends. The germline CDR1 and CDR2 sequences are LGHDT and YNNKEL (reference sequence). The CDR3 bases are TGTGCCAGCAGCCAAGTCGGCGACCGGAGGGAAAAACTGTTTTTT. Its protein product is CASSQVGDRREKLFF.

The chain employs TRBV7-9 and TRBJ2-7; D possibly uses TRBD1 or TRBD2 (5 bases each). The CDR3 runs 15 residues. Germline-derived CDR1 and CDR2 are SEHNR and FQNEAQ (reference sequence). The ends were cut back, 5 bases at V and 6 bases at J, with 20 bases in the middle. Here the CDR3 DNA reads TGTGCCAGCAGCCGACCCTGGGAGAGGGGTTCCGAGCAGTACTTC. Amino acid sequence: CASSRPWERGSEQYF.

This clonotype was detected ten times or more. CDR3 protein: CASSPRGGLAEKLFF. Here the CDR3 DNA reads TGTGCCAGCAGCCCTAGGGGAGGATTAGCTGAAAAACTGTTTTTT. The chain links TRBV3-1 to TRBJ1-4, with D possibly TRBD1 on 5 matching bases. CDR1 LGHDT and CDR2 YNNKEL come from the germline V gene (reference sequence). This CDR3 comprises 15 residues. Trimming cost V 4 bases and J 7 bases, with 16 bases left between them.

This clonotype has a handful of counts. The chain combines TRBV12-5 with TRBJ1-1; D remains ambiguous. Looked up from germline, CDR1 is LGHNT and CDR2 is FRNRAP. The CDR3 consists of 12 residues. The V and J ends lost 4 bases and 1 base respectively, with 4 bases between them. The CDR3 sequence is CASGYGNTEAFF. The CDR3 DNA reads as TGTGCTAGTGGTTACGGGAACACTGAAGCTTTCTTT.

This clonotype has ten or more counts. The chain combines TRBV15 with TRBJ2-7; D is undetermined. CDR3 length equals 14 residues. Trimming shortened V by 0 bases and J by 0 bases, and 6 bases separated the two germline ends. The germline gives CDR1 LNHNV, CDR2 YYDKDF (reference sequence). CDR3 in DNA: TGTGCCACCAGCAGAGATCAAAGCTCCTACGAGCAGTACTTC. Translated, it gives CATSRDQSSYEQYF.

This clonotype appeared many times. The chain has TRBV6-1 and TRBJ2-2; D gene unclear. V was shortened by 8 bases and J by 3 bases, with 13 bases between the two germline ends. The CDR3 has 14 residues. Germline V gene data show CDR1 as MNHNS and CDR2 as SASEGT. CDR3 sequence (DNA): TGTGCCAGCCTGGTGCAGGTCCACACCGGGGAGCTGTTTTTT. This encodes CASLVQVHTGELFF.

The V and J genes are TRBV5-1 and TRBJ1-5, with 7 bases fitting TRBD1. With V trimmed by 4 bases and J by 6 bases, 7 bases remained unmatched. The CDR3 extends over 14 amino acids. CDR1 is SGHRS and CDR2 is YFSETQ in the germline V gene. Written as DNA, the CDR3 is TGCGCCAGCAGCCCAGGGACAGCTGGTCAGCCCCAGCATTTT. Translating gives CASSPGTAGQPQHF.

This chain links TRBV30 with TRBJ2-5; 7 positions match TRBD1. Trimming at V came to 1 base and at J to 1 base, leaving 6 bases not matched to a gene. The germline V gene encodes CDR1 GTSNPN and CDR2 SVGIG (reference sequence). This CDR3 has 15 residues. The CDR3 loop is CAWSGWQGVQETQYF. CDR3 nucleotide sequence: TGTGCCTGGAGTGGCTGGCAGGGGGTCCAAGAGACCCAGTACTTC.

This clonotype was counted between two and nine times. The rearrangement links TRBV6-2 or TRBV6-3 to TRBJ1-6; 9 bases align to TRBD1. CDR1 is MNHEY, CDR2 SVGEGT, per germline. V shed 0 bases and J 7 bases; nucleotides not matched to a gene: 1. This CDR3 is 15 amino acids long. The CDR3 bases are TGTGCCAGCAGTTACTCAGGACAGGGGAATTCACCCCTCCACTTT. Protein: CASSYSGQGNSPLHF.

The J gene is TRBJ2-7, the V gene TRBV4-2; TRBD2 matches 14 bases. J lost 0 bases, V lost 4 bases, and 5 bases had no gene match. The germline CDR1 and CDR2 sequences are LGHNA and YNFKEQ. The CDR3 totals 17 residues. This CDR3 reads CASSPAGTSGSSYEQYF. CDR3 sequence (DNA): TGTGCCAGCAGCCCTGCCGGGACTAGCGGGAGCTCCTACGAGCAGTACTTC.

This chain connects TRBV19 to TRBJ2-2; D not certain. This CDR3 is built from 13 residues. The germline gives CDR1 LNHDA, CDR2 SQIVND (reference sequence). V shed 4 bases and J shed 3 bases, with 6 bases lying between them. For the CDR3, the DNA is TGTGCCAGTAGTACCCGATACACCGGGGAGCTGTTTTTT. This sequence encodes CASSTRYTGELFF.

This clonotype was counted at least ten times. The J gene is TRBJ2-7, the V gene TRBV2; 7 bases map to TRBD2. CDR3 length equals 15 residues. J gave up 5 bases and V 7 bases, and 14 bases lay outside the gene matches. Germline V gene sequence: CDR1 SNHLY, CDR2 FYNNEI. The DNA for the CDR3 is TGTGCCAGCACCGACCTTGGACTAGAGGTTGACGAGCAGTACTTC. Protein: CASTDLGLEVDEQYF.

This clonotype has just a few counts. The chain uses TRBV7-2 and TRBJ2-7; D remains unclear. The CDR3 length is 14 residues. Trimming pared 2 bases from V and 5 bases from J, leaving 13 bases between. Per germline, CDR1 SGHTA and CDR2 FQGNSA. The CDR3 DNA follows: TGTGCCAGCAGCTTAACGATCGGAGTCCACGAGCAGTACTTC. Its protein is CASSLTIGVHEQYF.

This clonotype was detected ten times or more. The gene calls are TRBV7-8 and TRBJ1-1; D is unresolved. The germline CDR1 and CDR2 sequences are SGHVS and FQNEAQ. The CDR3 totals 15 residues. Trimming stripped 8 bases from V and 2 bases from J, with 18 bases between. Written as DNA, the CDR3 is TGTGCCAGCGGACTTACTTATCCCAGAAACACTGAAGCTTTCTTT. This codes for CASGLTYPRNTEAFF.

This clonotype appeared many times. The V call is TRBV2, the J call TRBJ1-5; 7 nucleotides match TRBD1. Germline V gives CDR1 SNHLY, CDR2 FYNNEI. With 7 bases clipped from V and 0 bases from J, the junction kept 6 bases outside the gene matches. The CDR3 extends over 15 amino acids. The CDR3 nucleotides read TGTGCCAGCAAATCGGGACAGCTTAGCAATCAGCCCCAGCATTTT. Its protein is CASKSGQLSNQPQHF.

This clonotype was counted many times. CDR3 coding DNA: TGTGCCAGCAGCTTATTACAGGGGCAAGAGACCCAGTACTTC. It specifies CASSLLQGQETQYF. This rearrangement joins TRBV7-9 to TRBJ2-5; 7 bases fit TRBD1. V lost 2 bases to trimming and J lost 2 bases; unmatched junction nucleotides: 2. The CDR3 contains 14 residues. Germline V gene sequence: CDR1 SEHNR, CDR2 FQNEAQ (reference sequence).

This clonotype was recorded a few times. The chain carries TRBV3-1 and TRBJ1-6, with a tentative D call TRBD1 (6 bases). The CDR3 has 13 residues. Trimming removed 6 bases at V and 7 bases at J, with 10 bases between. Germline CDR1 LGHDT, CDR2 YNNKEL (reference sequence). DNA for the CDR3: TGTGCCAGCAGGGGGACACCCAATTCACCCCTCCACTTT. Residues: CASRGTPNSPLHF. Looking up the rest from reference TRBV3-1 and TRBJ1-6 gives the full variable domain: DTAVSQTPKYLVTQMGNDKSIKCEQNLGHDTMYWYKQDSKKFLKIMFSYNNKELIINETVPNRFSPKSPDKAHLNLHINSLELGDSAVYFCASRGTPNSPLHFGNGTRLTVT.

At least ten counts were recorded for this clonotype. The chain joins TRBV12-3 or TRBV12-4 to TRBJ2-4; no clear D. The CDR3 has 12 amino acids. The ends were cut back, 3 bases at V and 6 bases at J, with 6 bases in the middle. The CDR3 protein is CASSFGGNIQYF. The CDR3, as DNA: TGTGCCAGCAGTTTCGGTGGAAACATTCAGTACTTC.

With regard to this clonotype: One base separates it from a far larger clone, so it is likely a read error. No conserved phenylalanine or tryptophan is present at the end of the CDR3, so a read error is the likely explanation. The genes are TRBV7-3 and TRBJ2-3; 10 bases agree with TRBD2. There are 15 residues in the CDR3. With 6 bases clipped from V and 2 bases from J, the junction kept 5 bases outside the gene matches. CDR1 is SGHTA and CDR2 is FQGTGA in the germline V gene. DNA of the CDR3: TGTGCCAGCAGGAACGGACTAGCGGACACAGATACGCAGTATTCT. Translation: CASRNGLADTDTQYS.